This TCR beta chain emerged from a study of blood T cell repertoires in COVID-19. Profiling relied on immunoSEQ multiplex PCR, and the TCRdb table lists in-frame clones only, not all of them. Among more than 110,000 clones listed, about 87% were seen once. CDR1 and CDR2 (germline): SGHDT, YYEEEE. Trimming took 2 bases from V and 4 from J; bases not matched to a gene: 8. CDR3 length equals 15 residues. The sequenced material came from peripheral blood. V and J are TRBV5-6 and TRBJ1-1, with TRBD1 matching 7 bases. This sequence was found in a human donor in a cohort sampled during active COVID-19. DNA of the CDR3: TGTGCCAGCAGCTTAGGACAGGCATTTTTCACTGAAGCTTTCTTT. This codes for CASSLGQAFFTEAFF.